This T cell receptor beta chain was recovered during a study of cytomegalovirus exposure and HLA in healthy donors. This clone was counted only a few times. 13 Jbeta primers and 60 Vbeta primers were used for the PCR. The repertoire was sequenced with immunoSEQ multiplex PCR; TCRdb's copy has only in-frame clones and lacks some. The sample holds under 150,000 clones, over 60% seen once. The CDR3 totals 11 residues. V shed 8 bases and J shed 2 bases, with 9 bases lying between them. Germline assignment: CDR1 GTSNPN and CDR2 SVGIG (reference sequence). Sequencing was done on a sample of PBMCs. V and J are TRBV30 and TRBJ1-2; D is unclear. The receptor was isolated from a human donor in good health. The CDR3 sequence is CAGQTNYGYTF. Here the CDR3 DNA reads TGTGCCGGGCAGACCAACTATGGCTACACCTTC.